Each of the 21 T cell receptor beta chains below was sequenced from the same sample in a study of cytomegalovirus exposure and HLA in healthy donors. The PCR used 60 Vbeta and 13 Jbeta primers. Generated by immunoSEQ multiplex PCR, the TCRdb table keeps only in-frame clones and is missing some. The table has 200,000 to 250,000 clones, roughly four fifths seen once. Sequencing was done on a sample of PBMCs. The origin of the receptors is a woman in her sixties in good health and CMV-seropositive.

This clone was seen only once. V and J are TRBV27 and TRBJ2-6; a possible D gene is TRBD2 (6 bases). The CDR3 extends over 15 amino acids. V lost 3 bases to trimming and J lost 4 bases, with 10 bases between them. Per germline, CDR1 MNHEY and CDR2 SMNVEV (reference sequence). Written as DNA, the CDR3 is TGTGCCAGCAGTTTCGGAGGGGCAGGGGCCAACGTCCTGACTTTC. Its protein is CASSFGGAGANVLTF.

V gene TRBV6-7 combines with J gene TRBJ2-1; D is perhaps TRBD2 (6 bases). TRBV6-7 is reported as an ORF; its role is uncertain. The V and J ends lost 7 bases and 4 bases respectively, with 17 bases between them. This CDR3 spans 15 amino acids. The DNA of the CDR3 is TGTGCCAGCAAGGTAAGGGGACTCCTTTACAATGAGCAGTTCTTC. This gives the protein CASKVRGLLYNEQFF.

The rearrangement uses TRBV27 and TRBJ1-2, with 9 bases aligning to TRBD1. Germline trimming cut 6 bases from V and 5 bases from J; bases unmatched to any gene: 7. The length of the CDR3 is 14 residues. Germline CDR1 is MNHEY and CDR2 is SMNVEV (reference sequence). The CDR3: CASRRTGVGYGYTF. DNA of the CDR3: TGTGCCAGCAGACGGACAGGGGTGGGGTATGGCTACACCTTC.

This chain uses TRBV6-1 with TRBJ2-3; 7 bases agree with TRBD2. After removal of 10 bases from V and 5 bases from J, the junction contained 3 bases not matched to a gene. CDR1 is MNHNS and CDR2 is SASEGT in the germline V gene. The CDR3 loop spans 11 amino acids. The CDR3 DNA reads TGTGCCATGCTAGCGGTAGATACGCAGTATTTT. Its translation is CAMLAVDTQYF.

V usage is TRBV18 and J usage is TRBJ2-5; possibly TRBD2 for D (6 bases). This CDR3 is 15 amino acids long. V shed 2 bases and J shed 5 bases, with 15 bases lying between them. CDR1 and CDR2 (germline): KGHSH, LQKENI. DNA of the CDR3: TGTGCCAGCTCACCATTACGGGGGTCAGGGGAGACCCAGTACTTC. Amino acids: CASSPLRGSGETQYF.

The chain links TRBV6-5 to TRBJ2-7; maybe TRBD1 (5 bases). Germline lookup yields CDR1 MNHEY and CDR2 SVGAGI. The CDR3 loop spans 14 amino acids. V lost 6 bases to trimming and J lost 4 bases, with 16 bases between them. For the CDR3, the DNA is TGTGCCAGCAGCCGGAAGGGGATGATTTACGAGCAGTACTTC. This encodes CASSRKGMIYEQYF.

The chain has TRBV5-1 and TRBJ2-5, with 8 bases matching TRBD1. Germline V gives CDR1 SGHRS, CDR2 YFSETQ. J lost 5 bases, V lost 0 bases, and 6 bases had no gene match. The CDR3 has 15 amino acids. CDR3 DNA: TGCGCCAGCAGCTTGGTGGCAGGGGGCGGGGAGACCCAGTACTTC. It specifies CASSLVAGGGETQYF.

This clone was seen a single time. The chain is built from TRBV6-4 and TRBJ2-7; perhaps TRBD2 as D (7 bases). The length of the CDR3 is 14 residues. Germline values: CDR1 MRHNA, CDR2 SNTAGT. Trimming left V 1 base short and J 6 bases short, with 13 bases between. CDR3 amino acids: CASSDWGGSREQYF. The DNA of the CDR3 is TGTGCCAGCAGTGACTGGGGGGGCTCCCGCGAGCAGTACTTC.

Here the CDR3 DNA reads TGCGCCAGCAGCTTGACAGGGAGCAATCAGCCCCAGCATTTT. Translating it yields CASSLTGSNQPQHF. The V call is TRBV5-1, the J call TRBJ1-5; weak D call: TRBD1 (6 bases). Germline V CDR1 and CDR2: SGHRS, YFSETQ. V lost 1 base to trimming and J lost 1 base, with 6 bases between them. The CDR3 sequence is 14 residues long.

This chain links TRBV2 with TRBJ1-5; D not resolved. This CDR3 spans 15 amino acids. Deletions cut 6 bases from V and 1 base from J, with 13 bases between. Looked up from germline, CDR1 is SNHLY and CDR2 is FYNNEI. CDR3 amino acids: CASRAFTRSNQPQHF. The CDR3 DNA is TGTGCCAGCAGGGCCTTTACAAGAAGCAATCAGCCCCAGCATTTT.

This chain joins TRBV27 and TRBJ1-5; D is unclear. This CDR3 has 14 amino acids. Germline CDR1 reads MNHEY; CDR2 reads SMNVEV (reference sequence). V gave up 3 bases and J gave up 2 bases, with 8 bases separating them. The CDR3 bases are TGTGCCAGCAGTTTTGTGCCAGGCAATCAGCCCCAGCATTTT. Translated, it gives CASSFVPGNQPQHF.

The genes are TRBV14 and TRBJ2-7; TRBD2 matches at 7 bases. Germline lookup yields CDR1 SGHDN and CDR2 FVKESK. CDR3 size: 13 residues. With 6 bases clipped from V and 3 bases from J, the junction kept 5 bases outside the gene matches. CDR3 DNA sequence: TGTGCCAGCAGACCCTCGGGGGGCTACGAGCAGTACTTC. Amino acids: CASRPSGGYEQYF.

V gene TRBV18 combines with J gene TRBJ2-5, with D tentatively TRBD1 (5 bases). Germline CDR1 is KGHSH and CDR2 is LQKENI. The germline V and J ends were trimmed by 3 bases and 0 bases, with 8 bases remaining between them. The CDR3 length is 14 residues. Written as DNA, the CDR3 is TGTGCCAGCTCACCTCCAGGGCACCAAGAGACCCAGTACTTC. It codes for CASSPPGHQETQYF. Full variable domain (missing parts from reference TRBV18 and TRBJ2-5): NAGVMQNPRHLVRRRGQEARLRCSPMKGHSHVYWYRQLPEEGLKFMVYLQKENIIDESGMPKERFSAEFPKEGPSILRIQQVVRGDSAAYFCASSPPGHQETQYFGPGTRLLVL.

The chain is built from TRBV4-2 and TRBJ1-4; D is unclear. The CDR3 covers 14 residues. CDR1 LGHNA and CDR2 YNFKEQ come from the germline V gene. The V end lost 4 bases, the J end lost 5 bases, and 11 bases lay between the germline ends. This chain's CDR3 is CASSLGEQNEKLFF. The CDR3 bases are TGTGCCAGCAGCCTCGGGGAACAGAATGAAAAACTGTTTTTT.

The chain links TRBV19 to TRBJ1-1; D is possibly TRBD1 (6 bases). The germline V and J ends were trimmed by 7 bases and 11 bases, with 20 bases remaining between them. This CDR3 region has 13 residues. Germline loops: CDR1 LNHDA, CDR2 SQIVND (reference sequence). The CDR3 sequence is CASTSTGALNAFF. CDR3 DNA sequence: TGTGCCAGTACCTCGACAGGTGCACTGAATGCTTTCTTT.

For this clone: At one end the junction does not follow the germline gene, possibly because of a read error. This chain connects TRBV7-7 to TRBJ2-7; TRBD1 might be the D (6 bases). This CDR3 has 15 amino acids. Germline assignment: CDR1 SSHAT and CDR2 FNYEAQ (reference sequence). This chain's CDR3 is CASSKGVGPDYEQYF. The CDR3 DNA follows: TGTGCTAGCAGTAAGGGGGTGGGCCCGGACTACGAGCAGTACTTC.

The chain employs TRBV4-1 and TRBJ1-2; 8 bases line up with TRBD1. The CDR3 has 15 residues. Germline V gives CDR1 MGHRA, CDR2 YSYEKL. V dropped 0 bases and J dropped 5; count of bases not matched to a gene: 5. The CDR3 region has the DNA TGCGCCAGCAGCCAAGAGCGGACAGGGCAGTATGGCTACACCTTC. This gives the protein CASSQERTGQYGYTF.

The table lists this clone with a count of one. This chain's CDR3 is CASSPWAGDFHNEQFF. CDR3 nucleotides: TGTGCCAGCAGTCCCTGGGCGGGGGACTTCCACAATGAGCAGTTCTTC. This chain links TRBV27 with TRBJ2-1, with 7 bases matching TRBD2. The CDR3 sequence is 16 residues long. CDR1 and CDR2 (germline): MNHEY, SMNVEV (reference sequence). V lost 5 bases and J lost 5; bases outside the gene matches: 12.

The DNA for the CDR3 is TGTGCCAGCAGTCTCCCTCGCGGCCATAGCAATCAGCCCCAGCATTTT. Residues: CASSLPRGHSNQPQHF. V usage is TRBV28 and J usage is TRBJ1-5; D is unclear. In germline, CDR1 is MDHEN, CDR2 SYDVKM. The CDR3 is made up of 16 amino acids. The ends were cut back, 5 bases at V and 0 bases at J, with 14 bases in the middle.

This chain uses TRBV7-6 with TRBJ2-1, with a tentative D call TRBD1 (5 bases). This CDR3 is built from 14 residues. The V end lost 0 bases, the J end lost 7 bases, and 10 bases lay between the germline ends. Looked up from germline, CDR1 is SGHVS and CDR2 is FNYEAQ. The CDR3 loop is CASSLADKGNEQFF. The CDR3 coding sequence is TGTGCCAGCAGCTTAGCAGATAAGGGGAATGAGCAGTTCTTC.

The chain has TRBV5-1 and TRBJ2-1, with 11 positions matching TRBD2. Germline lookup yields CDR1 SGHRS and CDR2 YFSETQ. With V trimmed by 4 bases and J by 7 bases, 7 bases remained unmatched. CDR3 length: 15 residues. CDR3 residues: CASSKTSGVGNEQFF. CDR3 bases: TGCGCCAGCAGCAAGACTAGCGGGGTCGGGAATGAGCAGTTCTTC.